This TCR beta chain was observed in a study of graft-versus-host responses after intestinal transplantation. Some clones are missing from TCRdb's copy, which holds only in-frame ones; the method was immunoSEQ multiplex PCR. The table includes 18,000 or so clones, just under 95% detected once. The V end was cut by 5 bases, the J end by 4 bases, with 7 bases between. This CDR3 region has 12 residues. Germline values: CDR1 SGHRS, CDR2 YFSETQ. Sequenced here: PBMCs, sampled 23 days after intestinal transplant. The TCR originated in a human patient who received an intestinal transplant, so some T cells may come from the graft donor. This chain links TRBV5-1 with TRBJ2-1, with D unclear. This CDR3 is CASSHAYNEQFF. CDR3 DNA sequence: TGCGCCAGCAGTCATGCATACAATGAGCAGTTCTTC.